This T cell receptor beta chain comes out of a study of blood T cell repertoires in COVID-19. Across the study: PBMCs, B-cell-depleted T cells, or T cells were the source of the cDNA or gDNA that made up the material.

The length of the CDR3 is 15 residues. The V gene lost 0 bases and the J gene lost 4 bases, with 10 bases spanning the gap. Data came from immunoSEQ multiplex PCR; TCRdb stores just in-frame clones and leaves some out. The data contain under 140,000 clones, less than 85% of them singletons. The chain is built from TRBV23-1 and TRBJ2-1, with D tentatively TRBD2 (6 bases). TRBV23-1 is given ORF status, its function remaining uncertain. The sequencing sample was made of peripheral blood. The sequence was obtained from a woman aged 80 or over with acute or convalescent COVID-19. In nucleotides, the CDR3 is TGCGCCAGCAGTCAATCGGATGGGAGGTACAATGAGCAGTTCTTC. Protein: CASSQSDGRYNEQFF.